This is a list of T cell receptor beta chains from one sample in a study of cytomegalovirus exposure and HLA in healthy donors. Clones were read by immunoSEQ multiplex PCR, and TCRdb kept only the in-frame ones, dropping some. This table has about 190,000 clones, approximately 79% appearing once. What was sequenced was PBMCs. These receptor sequences come from a man aged 35-49 years in good health and CMV-seropositive. The CDR3 runs from the conserved cysteine through the conserved F or W.

CDR3aa,j_gene,v_gene
CASSLARAYYGYTF,TRBJ1-2,TRBV7-2
CASSYQTVHNEQFF,TRBJ2-1,TRBV27
CASSKVVPRVPDSHHEQYF,TRBJ2-7,TRBV21-1
CASSIDSRGYTGELFF,TRBJ2-2,TRBV19
CASSLRERGGLGEQYF,TRBJ2-7,TRBV7-3
CASSVATRIHEQFF,TRBJ2-1,TRBV9
CASSLAPGLAGSYNEQFF,TRBJ2-1,TRBV7-9
CASSVGAGSGNTIYF,TRBJ1-3,TRBV9
CASSAGDRYSNQPQHF,TRBJ1-5,TRBV9
CASRPDGNQPQHF,TRBJ1-5,TRBV5-5
CAWSVLGRGSPQHF,TRBJ1-5,TRBV30
CASSHLAGGETQYF,TRBJ2-5,TRBV6-5
CASSVVGSNRGDNEQFF,TRBJ2-1,TRBV9
CASSIRVGSPLHF,TRBJ1-6,TRBV6-5
CASSQVTGDTQYF,TRBJ2-3,TRBV14
CASSFDGGDFGGEQFF,TRBJ2-1,TRBV11-2
CASSLARGQGRAFF,TRBJ1-1,TRBV7-6
CASSPDTDTQYF,TRBJ2-3,TRBV7-9
CASSADSGMAGELFF,TRBJ2-2,TRBV2
CASRKTGAYNEQFF,TRBJ2-1,TRBV5-1
CASSLGGARRETQYF,TRBJ2-5,TRBV28
CASSLFSGLTNTIYF,TRBJ1-3,TRBV11-2
CASSQPGGTEAFF,TRBJ1-1,TRBV7-6
CATSRDRGNTEAFF,TRBJ1-1,TRBV15
CASSVAPTVNSPLHF,TRBJ1-6,TRBV9
CASSIRGGGTEAFF,TRBJ1-1,TRBV19
CASSLVGQGANEQFF,TRBJ2-1,TRBV7-9
CACRTSLGNTIYF,TRBJ1-3,TRBV30
CASSSDRGGGYTF,TRBJ1-2,TRBV5-4
CASSPRTGSHGQPQHF,TRBJ1-5,TRBV27
CASSPRTSGGQETQYF,TRBJ2-5,TRBV7-6
CASSFDGKNTEAFF,TRBJ1-1,TRBV5-1
CASVSGTSGLNEQFF,TRBJ2-1,TRBV11-2
CASSAEGPGDTQYF,TRBJ2-3,TRBV7-9
CASTPGGSNQPQHF,TRBJ1-5,TRBV19
CASSLGLTGMNTEAFF,TRBJ1-1,TRBV5-1
CASRVRDRDYEQYF,TRBJ2-7,TRBV5-8
CASRSAPPSGNEQFF,TRBJ2-1,TRBV28
CASSYSTGLHNEQFF,TRBJ2-1,TRBV6-5
CASSEAAVGDISSPLHF,TRBJ1-6,TRBV2
CASKPGLADTDTQYF,TRBJ2-3,TRBV9
CASSSYRGGGETQYF,TRBJ2-5,TRBV6-6
CASSLASGQGYEQYF,-,TRBV7-8
CASSSRQDSLHF,TRBJ1-6,TRBV6-6
CASSLTGAVNTEAFF,TRBJ1-1,TRBV19
CASSFSGTGNYEQYF,-,TRBV28
CASSIEGTSAYEQYF,TRBJ2-7,TRBV19
CASSGKRTSGGEQYF,TRBJ2-7,TRBV2
CASSQLGGRETQYF,TRBJ2-5,TRBV14
CASSLEIGTGDNGYTF,TRBJ1-2,TRBV7-2
CASSLLAGGELFF,TRBJ2-2,TRBV2
CASSGPGATEAFF,TRBJ1-1,TRBV6-5
CASSGTDGEKLFF,TRBJ1-4,TRBV6-5
CASSPPDKEQYF,TRBJ2-7,TRBV7-9
CASSEGPPYEQYF,TRBJ2-7,TRBV10-1
CASSAGTGGNEQYF,TRBJ2-7,TRBV19
CSASTGAGYTF,TRBJ1-2,TRBV20-1
CASSLATGAEAFF,TRBJ1-1,TRBV7-7
CASSLLFRDRVSYEQYF,TRBJ2-7,TRBV5-6
CAISGDSPHEQYF,TRBJ2-7,TRBV10-3